The clone carrying this TCR beta chain has at least ten counts. V lost 6 bases, J lost 2 bases, and 6 bases stayed unmatched. Germline V gives CDR1 SQVTM, CDR2 ANQGSEA. The CDR3 is 13 amino acids. The entry originates in a study of T cell repertoires in cytomegalovirus infection. MiXCR, applied by TCRdb to the reads, yields one record per CDR3 protein. Here the sample spans about 97,000 distinct CDR3 sequences, 15% to 20% being singletons. The origin of this receptor is a human donor in good health (CMV status not recorded). Some clones in this sample may be carry-over from other donors' samples. Material for sequencing was PBMCs. V gene TRBV29-1 combines with J gene TRBJ1-2, with 7 bases matching TRBD1. CDR3 region: CSVATGQNYGYTF. The CDR3 DNA sequence: TGCAGCGTCGCTACGGGACAGAACTATGGCTACACCTTC.